The present T cell receptor (beta chain) was sequenced within a study of blood T cells in healthy people across ages. The CDR3 spans 15 residues. Trimming took 4 bases from V and 0 from J; bases not matched to a gene: 6. From germline, CDR1 is SQVTM and CDR2 ANQGSEA. Next came a second PCR, run for roughly 7 to 12 cycles, which used a sample-barcoded 5' primer along with a J-beta primer mix. TCRdb re-called the 5' RACE reads with MiXCR, one entry per CDR3 protein. The sample gives about 1.8 million distinct CDR3 sequences, 40% to 55% of which show up once; approximately 2% is in the top ten. This clonotype has a handful of counts. The target antigen is unknown. Overall study findings and caveats: Higher diversity and more naive CD4+ cells were features of long-lived donors, compared to aged donors.

The chain uses TRBV29-1 and TRBJ2-3; 8 bases agree with TRBD1. The TCR comes from a woman in her 40s in good health. Specimen: blood. CDR3 loop: CSVVGQDLSTDTQYF. The CDR3 region has the DNA TGCAGCGTTGTGGGACAGGATCTAAGCACAGATACGCAGTATTTT.